This record covers a single T cell receptor beta chain. The data belong to a study of blood T cell repertoires in COVID-19. CDR3 length equals 14 residues. Germline CDR1 and CDR2: KGHSH and LQKENI. The V end was cut by 3 bases, the J end by 2 bases, with 11 bases between. In the original processing: Amplifying reference gene primers gave estimates of nucleated cell counts. Libraries were prepared by immunoSEQ multiplex PCR; TCRdb keeps only in-frame clonotypes and omits some of them. V, J and clone size are taken as reported in that table, and D and trimming were inferred from the DNA itself. In the table there are 400,000 to 500,000 clones, roughly 90% of which are singletons.

This receptor was identified in a woman in her twenties or thirties with active or convalescent COVID-19. The rearrangement joins TRBV18 to TRBJ2-7, with TRBD1 as a possible D gene (6 bases). Sequencing was done on a sample of peripheral blood. The CDR3 loop reads CASSPATGPYEQYF. The DNA for the CDR3 is TGTGCCAGCTCACCCGCGACAGGACCCTACGAGCAGTACTTC.